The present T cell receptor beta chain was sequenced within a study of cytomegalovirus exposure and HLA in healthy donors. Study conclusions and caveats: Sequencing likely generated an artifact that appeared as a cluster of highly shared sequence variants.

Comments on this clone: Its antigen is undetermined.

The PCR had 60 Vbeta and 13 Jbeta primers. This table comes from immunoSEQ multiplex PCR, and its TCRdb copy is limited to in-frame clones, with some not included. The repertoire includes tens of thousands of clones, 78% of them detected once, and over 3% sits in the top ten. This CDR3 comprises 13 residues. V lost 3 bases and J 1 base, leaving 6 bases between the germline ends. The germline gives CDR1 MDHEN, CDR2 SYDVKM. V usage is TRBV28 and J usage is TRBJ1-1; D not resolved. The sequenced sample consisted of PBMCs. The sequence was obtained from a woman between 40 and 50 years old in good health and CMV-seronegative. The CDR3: CASSLSWNTEAFF. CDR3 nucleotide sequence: TGTGCCAGCAGTTTGAGTTGGAACACTGAAGCTTTCTTT. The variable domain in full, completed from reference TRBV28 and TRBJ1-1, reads DVKVTQSSRYLVKRTGEKVFLECVQDMDHENMFWYRQDPGLGLRLIYFSYDVKMKEKGDIPEGYSVSREKKERFSLILESASTNQTSMYLCASSLSWNTEAFFGQGTRLTVV.